This paragraph covers one TCR beta chain sequence. The antigen is undetermined. The source of the sample is a study of OX40 agonist ivuxolimab in advanced cancers. Study-level findings and limits: At doses 0.1 to 3.0 mg/kg, CD4+ and CD8+ clones expanded.

Baseline, cycle 4 day 1, and cycle 7 day 1 were the blood sampling points. The CDR3 has 16 amino acids. The germline V gene encodes CDR1 SGDLS and CDR2 YYNGEE. J was trimmed by 4 bases and V by 2 bases; bases with no gene match: 4. Clones were sequenced by immunoSEQ multiplex PCR, and TCRdb holds only the in-frame ones, with some missing. The sample consists of under 65,000 clones, roughly nine tenths of them appearing once. The sample was CD4+ or CD8+ T cells sorted from blood, taken in a trial of the OX40 agonist ivuxolimab. The gene calls are TRBV9 and TRBJ2-2; 11 nucleotides align to TRBD2. The clonotype was recovered from an adult with an advanced solid tumor such as melanoma, head and neck, liver or kidney cancer. CDR3 region: CASSVLAGGITGELFF. The CDR3, as DNA: TGTGCCAGCAGCGTCCTAGCGGGAGGCATCACCGGGGAGCTGTTTTTT.